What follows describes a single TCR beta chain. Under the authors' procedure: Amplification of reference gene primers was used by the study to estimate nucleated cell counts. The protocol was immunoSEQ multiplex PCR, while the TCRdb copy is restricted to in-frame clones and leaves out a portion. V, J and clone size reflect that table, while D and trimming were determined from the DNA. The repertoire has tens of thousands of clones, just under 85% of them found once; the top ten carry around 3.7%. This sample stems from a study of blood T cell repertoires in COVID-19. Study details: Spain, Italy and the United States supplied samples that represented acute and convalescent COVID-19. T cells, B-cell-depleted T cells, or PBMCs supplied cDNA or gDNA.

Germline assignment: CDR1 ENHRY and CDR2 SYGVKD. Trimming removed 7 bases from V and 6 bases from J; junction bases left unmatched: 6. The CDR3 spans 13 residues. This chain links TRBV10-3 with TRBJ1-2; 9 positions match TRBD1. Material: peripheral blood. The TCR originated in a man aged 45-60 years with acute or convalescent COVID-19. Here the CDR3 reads CAITPQGADGYTF. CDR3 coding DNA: TGTGCCATCACCCCACAGGGGGCTGATGGCTACACCTTC.